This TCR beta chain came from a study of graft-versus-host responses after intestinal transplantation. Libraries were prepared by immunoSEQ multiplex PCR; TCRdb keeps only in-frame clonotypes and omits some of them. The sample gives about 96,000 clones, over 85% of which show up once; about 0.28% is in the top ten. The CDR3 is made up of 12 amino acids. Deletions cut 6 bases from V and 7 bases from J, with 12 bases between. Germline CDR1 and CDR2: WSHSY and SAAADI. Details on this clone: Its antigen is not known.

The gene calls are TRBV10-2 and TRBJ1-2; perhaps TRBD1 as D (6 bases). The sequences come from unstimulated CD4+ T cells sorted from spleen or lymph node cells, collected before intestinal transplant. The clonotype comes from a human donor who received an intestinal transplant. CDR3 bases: TGCGCCAGCAGGCAGGGACAAACTGGCTACACCTTC. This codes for CASRQGQTGYTF.